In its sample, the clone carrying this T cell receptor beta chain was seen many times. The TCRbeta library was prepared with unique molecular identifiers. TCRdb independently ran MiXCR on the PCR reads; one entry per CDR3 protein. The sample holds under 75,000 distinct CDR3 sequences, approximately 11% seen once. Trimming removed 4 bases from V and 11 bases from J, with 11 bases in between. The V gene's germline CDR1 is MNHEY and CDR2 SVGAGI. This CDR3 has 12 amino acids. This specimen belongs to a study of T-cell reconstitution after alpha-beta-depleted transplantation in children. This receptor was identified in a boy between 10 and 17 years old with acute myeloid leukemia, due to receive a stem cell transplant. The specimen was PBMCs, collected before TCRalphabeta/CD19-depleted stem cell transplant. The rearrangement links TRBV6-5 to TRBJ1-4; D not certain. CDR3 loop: CASSSQVGKLFF. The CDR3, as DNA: TGTGCCAGCAGTTCTCAAGTAGGCAAACTGTTTTTT.